The source of this T cell receptor beta chain is a study of T-cell memory formation after mild COVID-19. Germline V gene data show CDR1 as DFQATT and CDR2 as SNEGSKA (reference sequence). There are 16 residues in the CDR3. V was trimmed by 2 bases and J by 4 bases, leaving 20 bases between them. In TCRdb, the 5' RACE reads were re-called with MiXCR into one record per CDR3 protein. Among 350,000 to 450,000 distinct CDR3 sequences, roughly 26% were seen once, and the ten largest hold about 8.7%. This chain links TRBV20-1 with TRBJ1-1, with D possibly TRBD1 on 5 matching bases. This receptor was taken from an adult woman who had mild COVID-19 (a few samples of this study predate the infection). Cell type and time point are not known. The sequencing input was PBMCs or a T cell subset sorted from them (not recorded which). CDR3 sequence reads: CSARPYWGAGGTEAFF. As DNA, the CDR3 is TGCAGTGCTAGACCCTATTGGGGCGCCGGCGGCACTGAAGCTTTCTTT.